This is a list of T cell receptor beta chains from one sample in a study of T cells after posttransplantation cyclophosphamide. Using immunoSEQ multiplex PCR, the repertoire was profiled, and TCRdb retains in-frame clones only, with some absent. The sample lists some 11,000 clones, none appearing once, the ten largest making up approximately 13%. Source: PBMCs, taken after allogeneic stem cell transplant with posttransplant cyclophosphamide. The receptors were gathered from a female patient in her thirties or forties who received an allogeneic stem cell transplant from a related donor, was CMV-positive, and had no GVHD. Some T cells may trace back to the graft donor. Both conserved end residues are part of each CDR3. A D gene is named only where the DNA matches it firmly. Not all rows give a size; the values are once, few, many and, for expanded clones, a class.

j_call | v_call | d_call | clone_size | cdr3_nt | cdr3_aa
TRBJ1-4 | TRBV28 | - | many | TGTGCCAGCAGTTTAGGTGGGAGACGTGAAAAACTGTTTTTT | CASSLGGRREKLFF
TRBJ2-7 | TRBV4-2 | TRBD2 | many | TGTGCCAGCAGCCTCGCGGGGGGGCGGGACGAGCAGTACTTC | CASSLAGGRDEQYF
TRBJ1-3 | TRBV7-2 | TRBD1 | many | TGTGCCAGCAGCCTGACAGGGGCCAACTCTGGAAACACCATATATTTT | CASSLTGANSGNTIYF
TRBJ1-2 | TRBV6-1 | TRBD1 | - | TGTGCAGCAGAAGGGACAGGGCTCTATGGCTACACCTTC | CAAEGTGLYGYTF
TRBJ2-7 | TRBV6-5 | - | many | TGTGCCAGCAGTTTCCGAGGACTCATGAGCTCCTACGAGCAGTACTTC | CASSFRGLMSSYEQYF
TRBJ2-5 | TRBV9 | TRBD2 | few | TGTGCCAGCAGCGTAGGGGCCCGGGCGGGAGCCGTCCAAGAGACCCAGTACTTC | CASSVGARAGAVQETQYF
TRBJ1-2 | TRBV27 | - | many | TGTGCCAGCAGTTTACGGCAAGGGGGCTATGGCTACACCTTC | CASSLRQGGYGYTF
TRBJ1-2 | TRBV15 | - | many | TGTGCCACCAGCAGAATGACGCCCTTTCAGGGAAACTATGGCTACACCTTC | CATSRMTPFQGNYGYTF
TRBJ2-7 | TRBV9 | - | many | TGTGCCAGCAGCGTAGAAGCAATAGGGGACGAGCAGTACTTC | CASSVEAIGDEQYF
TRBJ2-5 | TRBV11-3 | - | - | TGTGCCAGCAGCTGGGGAGGTAGTGAGACCCAGTACTTC | CASSWGGSETQYF
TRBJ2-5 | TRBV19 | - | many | TGTGCCAGTAGTATATCGTCTAGCTGGGAGACCCAGTACTTC | CASSISSSWETQYF
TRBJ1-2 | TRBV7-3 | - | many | TGTGCCAGCAGCCGGGGGAGGGTCGAGGTCTATGGCTACACCTTC | CASSRGRVEVYGYTF
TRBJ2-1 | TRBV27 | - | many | TGTGCCAGCAGTAACCAGCGGACGGGTCAGTTCTTC | CASSNQRTGQFF
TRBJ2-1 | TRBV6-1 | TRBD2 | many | TGTGCCAGCAGTGTCGGACTAGCGGGAGGGCCGAGGTACAATGAGCAGTTCTTC | CASSVGLAGGPRYNEQFF
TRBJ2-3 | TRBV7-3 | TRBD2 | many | TGTGCCAGCAGCTTAAACCCCGGACTAGCGGGGGCCACAGATACGCAGTATTTT | CASSLNPGLAGATDTQYF
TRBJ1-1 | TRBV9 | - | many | TGTGCCAGCAGCGTAGTAGGACAGATGAACACTGAAGCTTTCTTT | CASSVVGQMNTEAFF
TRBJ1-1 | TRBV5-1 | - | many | TGCGCCAGCAGCTTGGCCGGAAGGGGGAGGAACACTGAAGCTTTCTTT | CASSLAGRGRNTEAFF
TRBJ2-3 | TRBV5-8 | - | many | TGTGCCAGCAGCTTCAGTCTCGGGGAAACAGATACGCAGTATTTT | CASSFSLGETDTQYF
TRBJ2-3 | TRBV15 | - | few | TGTGCCACCAGCAGAGTAATCCGGACTGAAGATTTCGGTACGCAGTATTTT | CATSRVIRTEDFGTQYF
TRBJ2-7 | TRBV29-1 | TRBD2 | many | TGCAGCGTTGAGAGCGGGAGCGAGTACGAGCAGTACTTC | CSVESGSEYEQYF
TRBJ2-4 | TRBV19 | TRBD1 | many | TGTGCCAGTATCAAGACAGGGGATTGGAACATTCAGTACTTC | CASIKTGDWNIQYF
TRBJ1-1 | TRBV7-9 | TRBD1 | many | TGTGCCAGCAGCCACGTCGACAGGGGGAACACTGAAGCTTTCTTT | CASSHVDRGNTEAFF
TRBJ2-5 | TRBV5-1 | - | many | TGCGCCAGCAGCTTGGTTGGGGGGAGGATGGATGGGACCCAGTACTTC | CASSLVGGRMDGTQYF
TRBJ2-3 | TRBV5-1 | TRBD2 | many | TGCGCCAGCAGCTTGAGTGTCGGGGGGAGCACAGATACGCAGTATTTT | CASSLSVGGSTDTQYF
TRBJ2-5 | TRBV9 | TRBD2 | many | TGTGCCAGCAGCTCGACTAGCGGGATTCAAGAGACCCAGTACTTC | CASSSTSGIQETQYF
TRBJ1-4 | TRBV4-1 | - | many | TGCGCCAGCAGCCAATTAGGGGGACGGCGGGCGGGTAATGAAAAACTGTTTTTT | CASSQLGGRRAGNEKLFF
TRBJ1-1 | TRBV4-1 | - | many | TGCGCCAGCAGCCGCTACCCGACGGATGACTCACCTATGGCTTTCTTT | CASSRYPTDDSPMAFF
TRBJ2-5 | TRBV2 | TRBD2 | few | TGTGCCAGCGGTGGACTAGCGGGTGAGACCCAGTACTTC | CASGGLAGETQYF
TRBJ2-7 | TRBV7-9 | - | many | TGTGCCAGCAGTCCAGGGGCAAGAGCCTACGAGCAGTACTTC | CASSPGARAYEQYF
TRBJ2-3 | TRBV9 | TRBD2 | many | TGTGCCAGCAGCGTCACTAGCGGCTCCACAGATACGCAGTATTTT | CASSVTSGSTDTQYF
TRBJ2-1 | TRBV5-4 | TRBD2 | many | TGTGCCAGCAGCTTGATGAGGGGACTAGCGGGGCACTCCTACAATGAGCAGTTCTTC | CASSLMRGLAGHSYNEQFF
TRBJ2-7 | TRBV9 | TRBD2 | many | TGTGCCAGCAGCCCGGGACTAGCGGGAGGGCCCTACGAGCAGTACTTC | CASSPGLAGGPYEQYF
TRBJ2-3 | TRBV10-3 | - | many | TGTGCCATCAGTGACCATTCCGGTAACACAGATACGCAGTATTTT | CAISDHSGNTDTQYF
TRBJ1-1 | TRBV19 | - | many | TGTGCCAGTAGTCGGTGGACAAGTAACACTGAAGCTTTCTTT | CASSRWTSNTEAFF
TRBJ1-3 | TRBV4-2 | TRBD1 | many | TGTGCCAGCAGCCACCGAAGCGAGGGGGCCCACTCTGGAAACACCATATATTTT | CASSHRSEGAHSGNTIYF
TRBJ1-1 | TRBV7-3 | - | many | TGTGCCAGCAGCTTAACGATGACGGGCACTGAAGCTTTCTTT | CASSLTMTGTEAFF
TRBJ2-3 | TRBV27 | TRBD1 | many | TGTGCCAGCAAAGAGGGGGCCAGCACAGATACGCAGTATTTT | CASKEGASTDTQYF
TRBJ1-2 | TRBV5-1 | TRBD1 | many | TGCGCCAGCAGCCCCGGGACAGCCTGGTTTTGGCACTATGGCTACACCTTC | CASSPGTAWFWHYGYTF
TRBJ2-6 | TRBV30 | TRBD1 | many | TGTGCCTGGAGTGTGACAGGGTATAGTTCTGGGGCCAACGTCCTGACTTTC | CAWSVTGYSSGANVLTF
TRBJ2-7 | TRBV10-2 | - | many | TGCGCCAGCAGTATTAGGACAGCAACCTACGAGCAGTACTTC | CASSIRTATYEQYF
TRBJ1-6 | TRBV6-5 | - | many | TGTGCCAGCAGTTACTCTGTCCGGGAATCACCCCTCCACTTT | CASSYSVRESPLHF
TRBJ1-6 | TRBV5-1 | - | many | TGCGCCAGCAGCCATACGGGAGCCCTTAATTCACCCCTCCACTTT | CASSHTGALNSPLHF
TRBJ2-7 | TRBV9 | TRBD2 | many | TGTGCCAGCAGCGGTAGCGGGAACACCTACGAGCAGTACTTC | CASSGSGNTYEQYF
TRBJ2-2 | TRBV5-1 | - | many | TGCGCCAGCAGCTTGGCGGACTTGAACACCGGGGAGCTGTTTTTT | CASSLADLNTGELFF
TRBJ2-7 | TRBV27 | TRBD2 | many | TGTGCCAGCAGTCCCGGGGCGGGGGGCTACGAGCAGTACTTC | CASSPGAGGYEQYF
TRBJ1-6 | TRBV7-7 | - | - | TGTGCCAGCAGCGTGACGGAGAACTCACCCCTCCACTTT | CASSVTENSPLHF
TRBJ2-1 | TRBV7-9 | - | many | TGTGCCAGCAGCCTTCCGTCGGGGTCCTACAATGAGCAGTTCTTC | CASSLPSGSYNEQFF
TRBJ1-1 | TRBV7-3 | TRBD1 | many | TGTGCCAGCAGCTATACAGGGGGCACTGAAGCTTTCTTT | CASSYTGGTEAFF